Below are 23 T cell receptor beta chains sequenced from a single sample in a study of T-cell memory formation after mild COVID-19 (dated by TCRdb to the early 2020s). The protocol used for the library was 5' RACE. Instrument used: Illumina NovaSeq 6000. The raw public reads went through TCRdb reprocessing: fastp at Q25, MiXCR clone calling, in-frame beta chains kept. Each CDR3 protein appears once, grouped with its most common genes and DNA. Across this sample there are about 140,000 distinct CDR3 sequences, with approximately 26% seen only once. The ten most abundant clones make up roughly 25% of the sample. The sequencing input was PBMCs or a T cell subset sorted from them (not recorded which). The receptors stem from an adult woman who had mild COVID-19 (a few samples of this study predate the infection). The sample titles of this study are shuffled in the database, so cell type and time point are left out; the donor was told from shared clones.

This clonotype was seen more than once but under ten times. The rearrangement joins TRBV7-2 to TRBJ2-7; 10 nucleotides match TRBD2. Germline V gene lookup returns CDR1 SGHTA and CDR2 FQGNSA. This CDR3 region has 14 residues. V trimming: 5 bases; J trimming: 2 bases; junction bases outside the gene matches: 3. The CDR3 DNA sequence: TGTGCCAGCAGCAAAGGGACTAGCGCCTACGAGCAGTACTTC. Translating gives CASSKGTSAYEQYF.

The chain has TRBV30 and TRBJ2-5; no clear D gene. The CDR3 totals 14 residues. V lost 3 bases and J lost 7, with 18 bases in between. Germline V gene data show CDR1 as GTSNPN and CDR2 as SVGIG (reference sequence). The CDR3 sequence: CAWSFTDPAVTQYF. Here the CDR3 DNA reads TGTGCCTGGAGCTTCACGGACCCCGCCGTGACCCAGTACTTC.

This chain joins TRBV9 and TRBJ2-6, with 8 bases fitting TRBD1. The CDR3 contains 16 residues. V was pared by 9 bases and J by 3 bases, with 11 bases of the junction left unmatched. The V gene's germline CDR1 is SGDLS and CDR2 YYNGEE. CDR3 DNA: TGTGCCACTACGACAGGGGATCTAGGTGGGGCCAACGTCCTGACTTTC. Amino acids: CATTTGDLGGANVLTF.

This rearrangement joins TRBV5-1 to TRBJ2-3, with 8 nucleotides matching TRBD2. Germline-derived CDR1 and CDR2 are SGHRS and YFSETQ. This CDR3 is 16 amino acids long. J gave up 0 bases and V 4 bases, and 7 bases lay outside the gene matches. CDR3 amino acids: CASSRFSGVSTDTQYF. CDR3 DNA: TGCGCCAGCAGCCGCTTTAGCGGGGTTAGCACAGATACGCAGTATTTT.

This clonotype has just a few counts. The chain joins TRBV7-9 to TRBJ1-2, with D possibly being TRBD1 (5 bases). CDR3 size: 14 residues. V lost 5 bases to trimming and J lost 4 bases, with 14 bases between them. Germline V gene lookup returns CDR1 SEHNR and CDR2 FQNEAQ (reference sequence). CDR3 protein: CASSLTPGLYGYTF. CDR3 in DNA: TGTGCCAGCAGCCTAACCCCAGGGCTCTATGGCTACACCTTC.

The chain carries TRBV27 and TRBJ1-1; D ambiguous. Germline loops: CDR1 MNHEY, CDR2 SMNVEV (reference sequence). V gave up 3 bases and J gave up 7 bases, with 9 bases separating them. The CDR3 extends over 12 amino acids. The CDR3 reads CASSFPDGEAFF. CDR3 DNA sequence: TGTGCCAGCAGTTTCCCGGACGGTGAAGCTTTCTTT.

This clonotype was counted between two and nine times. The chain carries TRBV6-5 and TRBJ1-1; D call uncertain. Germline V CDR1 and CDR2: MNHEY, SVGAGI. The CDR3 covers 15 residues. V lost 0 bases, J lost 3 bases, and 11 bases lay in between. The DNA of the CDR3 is TGTGCCAGCAGTTACTCCCGGGAGGCTTACACTGAAGCTTTCTTT. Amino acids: CASSYSREAYTEAFF.

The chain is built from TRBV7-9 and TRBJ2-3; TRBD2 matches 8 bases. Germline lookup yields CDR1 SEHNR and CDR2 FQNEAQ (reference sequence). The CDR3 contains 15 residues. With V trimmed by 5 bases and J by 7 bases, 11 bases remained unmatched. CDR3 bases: TGTGCCAGCAGCCCGCAAGCGGGAGATCGATATACGCAGTATTTT. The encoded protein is CASSPQAGDRYTQYF. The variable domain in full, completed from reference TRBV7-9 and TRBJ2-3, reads DTGVSQNPRHKITKRGQNVTFRCDPISEHNRLYWYRQTLGQGPEFLTYFQNEAQLEKSRLLSDRFSAERPKGSFSTLEIQRTEQGDSAMYLCASSPQAGDRYTQYFGPGTRLTVL.

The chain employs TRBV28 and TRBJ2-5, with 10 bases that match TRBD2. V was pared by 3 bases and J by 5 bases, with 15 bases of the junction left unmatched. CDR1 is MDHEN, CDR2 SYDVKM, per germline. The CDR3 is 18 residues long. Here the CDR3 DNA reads TGTGCCAGCAGTTTTCATAGAGGGACTAGCGCCCCTTGGGAGACCCAGTACTTC. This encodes CASSFHRGTSAPWETQYF.

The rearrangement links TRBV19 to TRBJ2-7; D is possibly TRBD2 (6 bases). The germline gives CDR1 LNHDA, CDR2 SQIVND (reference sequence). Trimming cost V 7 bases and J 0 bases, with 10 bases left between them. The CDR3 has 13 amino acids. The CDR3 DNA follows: TGTGCCAGTACCGCGGGGCCCTCCTACGAGCAGTACTTC. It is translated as CASTAGPSYEQYF.

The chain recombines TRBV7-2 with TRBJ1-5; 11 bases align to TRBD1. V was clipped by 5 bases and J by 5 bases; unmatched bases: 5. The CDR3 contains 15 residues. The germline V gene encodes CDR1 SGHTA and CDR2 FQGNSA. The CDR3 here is CASSEWTGGDQPQHF. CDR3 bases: TGTGCCAGCAGCGAATGGACAGGGGGCGATCAGCCCCAGCATTTT.

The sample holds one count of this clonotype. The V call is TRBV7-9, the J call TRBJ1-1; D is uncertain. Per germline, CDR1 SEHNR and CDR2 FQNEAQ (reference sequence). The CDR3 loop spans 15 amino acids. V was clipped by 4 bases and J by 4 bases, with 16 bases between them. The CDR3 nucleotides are TGTGCCAGCAGCTCCCTAAACTGGGGTGGCACTGAAGCTTTCTTT. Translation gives CASSSLNWGGTEAFF.

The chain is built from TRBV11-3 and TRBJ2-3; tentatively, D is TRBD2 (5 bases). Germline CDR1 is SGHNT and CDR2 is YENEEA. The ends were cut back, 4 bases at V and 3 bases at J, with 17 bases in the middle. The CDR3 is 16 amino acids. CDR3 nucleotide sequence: TGTGCCAGCAGCTATACTGATGGCGGAGGTACAGATACGCAGTATTTT. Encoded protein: CASSYTDGGGTDTQYF.

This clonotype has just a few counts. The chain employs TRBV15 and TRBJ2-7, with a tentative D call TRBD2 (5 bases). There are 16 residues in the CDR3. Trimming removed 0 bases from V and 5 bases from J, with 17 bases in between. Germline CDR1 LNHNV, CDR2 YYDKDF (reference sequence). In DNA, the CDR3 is TGTGCCACCAGCAGAGATTGGCGGGTCCATTCCGACGAGCAGTACTTC. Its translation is CATSRDWRVHSDEQYF.

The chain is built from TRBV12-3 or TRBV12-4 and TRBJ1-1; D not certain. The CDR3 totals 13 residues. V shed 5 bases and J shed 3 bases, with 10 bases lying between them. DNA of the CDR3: TGTGCCAGCAGTATAGACACCTACACTGAAGCTTTCTTT. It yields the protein CASSIDTYTEAFF.

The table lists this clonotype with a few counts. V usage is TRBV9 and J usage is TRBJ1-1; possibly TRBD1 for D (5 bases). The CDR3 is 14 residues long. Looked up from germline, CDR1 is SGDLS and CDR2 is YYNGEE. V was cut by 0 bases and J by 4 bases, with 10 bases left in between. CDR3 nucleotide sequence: TGTGCCAGCAGCGTAGCTACCAGGGCCACTGAAGCTTTCTTT. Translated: CASSVATRATEAFF.

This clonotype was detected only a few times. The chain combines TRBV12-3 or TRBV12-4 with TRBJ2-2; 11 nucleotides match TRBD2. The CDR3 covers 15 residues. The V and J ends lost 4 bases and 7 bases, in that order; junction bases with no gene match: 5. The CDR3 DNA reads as TGTGCCAGCAGTTCTAGCGGGGGGTTCGGCGGGGAGCTGTTTTTT. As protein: CASSSSGGFGGELFF.

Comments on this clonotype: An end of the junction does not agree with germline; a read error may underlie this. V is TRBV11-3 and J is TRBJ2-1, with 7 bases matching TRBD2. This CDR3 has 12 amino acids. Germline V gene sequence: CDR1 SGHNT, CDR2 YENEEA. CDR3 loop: CASSLGGRAEGF. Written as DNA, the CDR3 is TGTGCCAGCAGCCTGGGGGGGAGGGCCGAGGGCTTC.

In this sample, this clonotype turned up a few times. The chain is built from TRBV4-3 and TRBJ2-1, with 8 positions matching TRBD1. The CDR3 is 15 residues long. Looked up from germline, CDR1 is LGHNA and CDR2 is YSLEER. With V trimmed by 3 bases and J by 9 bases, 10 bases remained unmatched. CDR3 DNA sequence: TGCGCCAGCAGCCAGGACCAGGGGGCACTCAGTGAGCAGTTCTTC. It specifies CASSQDQGALSEQFF.

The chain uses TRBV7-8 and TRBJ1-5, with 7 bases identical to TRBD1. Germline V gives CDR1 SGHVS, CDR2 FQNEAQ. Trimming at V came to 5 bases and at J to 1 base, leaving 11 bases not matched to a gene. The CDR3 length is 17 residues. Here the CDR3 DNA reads TGTGCCAGCAGCCTCCACCAGACAGGGATGAGCAATCAGCCCCAGCATTTT. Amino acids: CASSLHQTGMSNQPQHF.

CDR3 sequence: CASSPGQGFEQYF. CDR3 nucleotide sequence: TGTGCCAGCAGTCCCGGACAGGGCTTCGAGCAGTACTTC. The chain is built from TRBV7-6 and TRBJ2-7; 8 positions match TRBD1. With V trimmed by 6 bases and J by 6 bases, 7 bases remained unmatched. The CDR3 length is 13 residues. Germline V gives CDR1 SGHVS, CDR2 FNYEAQ.

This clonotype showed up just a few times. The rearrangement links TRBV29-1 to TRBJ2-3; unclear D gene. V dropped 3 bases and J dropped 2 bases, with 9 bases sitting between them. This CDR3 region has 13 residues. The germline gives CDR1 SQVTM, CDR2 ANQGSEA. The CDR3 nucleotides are TGCAGCGTTGATTGGCCAACCACAGATACGCAGTATTTT. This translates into CSVDWPTTDTQYF.

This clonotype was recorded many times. The CDR3 region has the DNA TGCGCCAGCAGCTTGGGAACAGGGAACTATGGCTACACCTTC. It translates to CASSLGTGNYGYTF. This chain links TRBV5-1 with TRBJ1-2; D is perhaps TRBD1 (6 bases). V shed 0 bases and J shed 2 bases, with 8 bases lying between them. Per germline, CDR1 SGHRS and CDR2 YFSETQ. This CDR3 has 14 residues.